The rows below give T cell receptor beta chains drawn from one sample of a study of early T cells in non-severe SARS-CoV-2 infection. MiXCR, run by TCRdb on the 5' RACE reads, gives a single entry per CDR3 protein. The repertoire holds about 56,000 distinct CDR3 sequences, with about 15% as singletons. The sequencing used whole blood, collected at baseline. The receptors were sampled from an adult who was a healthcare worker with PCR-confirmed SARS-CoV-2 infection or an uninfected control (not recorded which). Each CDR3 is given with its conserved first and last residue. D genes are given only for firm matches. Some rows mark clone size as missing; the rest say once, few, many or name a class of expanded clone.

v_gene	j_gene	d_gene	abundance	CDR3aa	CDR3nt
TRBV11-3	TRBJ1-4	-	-	CASSPLGPSLFRPNEKLFF	TGTGCCAGCAGCCCATTGGGTCCAAGTCTGTTTAGACCTAATGAAAAACTGTTTTTT
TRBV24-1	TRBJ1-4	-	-	CATPWEDSGGEKLFF	TGTGCCACCCCGTGGGAAGACTCGGGAGGAGAAAAACTGTTTTTT
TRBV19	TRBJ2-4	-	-	CASSIRSGAKNIQYF	TGTGCCAGTAGTATACGGAGTGGAGCCAAAAACATTCAGTACTTC
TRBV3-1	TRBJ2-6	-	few	CASLQSRDGGHSGANVLTF	TGTGCCAGCCTCCAAAGCCGGGACGGAGGACACTCTGGGGCCAACGTCCTGACTTTC
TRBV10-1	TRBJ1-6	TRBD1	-	CASSESTGDGSPLHF	TGCGCCAGCAGTGAGTCGACAGGGGACGGATCACCCCTCCACTTT
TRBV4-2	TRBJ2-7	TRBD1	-	CASSQDRGPSYEQYF	TGTGCCAGCAGCCAAGACAGGGGGCCTTCCTACGAGCAGTACTTC
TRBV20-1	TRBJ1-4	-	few	CSASYLGRRLNEKLFF	TGCAGTGCTAGTTATCTGGGACGGCGGCTTAATGAAAAACTGTTTTTT
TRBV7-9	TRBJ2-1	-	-	CVSSLVTNEQFF	TGTGTCAGCAGCTTAGTTACAAATGAGCAGTTCTTC
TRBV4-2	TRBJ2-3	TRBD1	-	CASSHPRTGGVTDTQYF	TGTGCCAGCAGCCACCCCCGGACAGGGGGCGTCACAGATACGCAGTATTTT
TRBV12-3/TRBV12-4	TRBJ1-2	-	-	CASSPDRRNPYGYTF	TGTGCCAGCAGTCCTGACAGAAGAAACCCCTATGGCTACACCTTC
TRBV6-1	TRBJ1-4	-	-	CASSEGTGGEKLFF	TGTGCCAGCAGTGAGGGGACTGGGGGTGAAAAACTGTTTTTT
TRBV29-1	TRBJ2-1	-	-	CSVRDLGDNEQFF	TGCAGCGTCCGGGACCTGGGGGACAATGAGCAGTTCTTC
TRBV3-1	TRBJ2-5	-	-	CASSQVRSGETQYF	TGTGCCAGCAGCCAAGTGAGGAGTGGGGAGACCCAGTACTTC
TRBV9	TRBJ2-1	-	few	CASSVGGAQQFF	TGTGCCAGCAGCGTAGGGGGGGCTCAGCAGTTCTTC
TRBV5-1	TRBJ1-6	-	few	CASTPGSNSPLHF	TGCGCCAGCACCCCCGGGTCAAATTCACCCCTCCACTTT
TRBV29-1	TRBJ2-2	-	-	CSVARRQNTGELFF	TGCAGCGTTGCAAGGAGACAGAACACCGGGGAGCTGTTTTTT
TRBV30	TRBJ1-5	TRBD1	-	CAWSATGMDQPQHF	TGTGCCTGGAGTGCGACAGGGATGGATCAGCCCCAGCATTTT
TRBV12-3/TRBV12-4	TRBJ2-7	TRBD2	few	CASSFTIAGGGSYEQYF	TGTGCCAGCAGTTTCACGATAGCGGGTGGAGGGAGCTACGAGCAGTACTTC
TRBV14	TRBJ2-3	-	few	CASSQVKGGTQYF	TGTGCCAGCAGCCAGGTGAAGGGTGGTACGCAGTATTTT
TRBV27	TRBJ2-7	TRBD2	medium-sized	CASSKLTSGRTYEQYF	TGTGCCAGCAGTAAACTGACTAGCGGGAGGACCTACGAGCAGTACTTC
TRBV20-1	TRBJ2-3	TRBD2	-	CSARDPGEGDTQYF	TGCAGTGCTAGAGATCCGGGGGAGGGAGATACGCAGTATTTT
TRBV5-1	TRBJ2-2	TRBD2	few	CASSLRASGGLTGAGELFF	TGCGCCAGCAGCTTGCGGGCTAGCGGGGGCCTAACGGGGGCCGGGGAGCTGTTTTTT
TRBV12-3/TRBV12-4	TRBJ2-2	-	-	CASSLLGELFF	TGTGCCAGCAGTTTACTTGGGGAGCTGTTTTTT
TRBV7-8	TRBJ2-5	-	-	CASTDRKETQYF	TGTGCCAGCACCGACAGAAAAGAGACCCAGTACTTC
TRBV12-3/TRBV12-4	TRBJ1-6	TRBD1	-	CASSHPGQGRYRSLHF	TGTGCCAGCAGTCACCCGGGACAGGGGCGGTATCGATCCCTCCACTTT
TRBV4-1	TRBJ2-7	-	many	CASSQVDLSAYEQYF	TGCGCCAGCAGCCAAGTGGATTTGTCCGCCTACGAGCAGTACTTC
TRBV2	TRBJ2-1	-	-	CASSDWGNEQFF	TGTGCCAGCAGTGATTGGGGGAATGAGCAGTTCTTC
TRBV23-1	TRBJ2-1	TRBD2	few	CASSRDSGSSDNEQFF	TGCGCCAGCAGTCGTGATAGCGGGAGCTCGGACAATGAGCAGTTCTTC
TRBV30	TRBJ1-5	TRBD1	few	CAWSATGAQPQHF	TGTGCCTGGAGTGCTACAGGGGCACAGCCCCAGCATTTT
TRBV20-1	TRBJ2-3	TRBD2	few	CSGHSGGATDTQYF	TGCAGTGGCCATAGCGGGGGGGCGACAGATACGCAGTATTTT
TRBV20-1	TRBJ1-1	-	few	CSARFPGRNTEAFF	TGCAGTGCTAGGTTTCCGGGACGAAACACTGAAGCTTTCTTT
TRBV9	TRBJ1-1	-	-	CASSPEGERTEAFF	TGTGCCAGCAGCCCAGAGGGGGAAAGGACTGAAGCTTTCTTT